A single sample is the source of the 14 T cell receptor beta chains below, sequenced in a study of blood T cell repertoires in COVID-19. Some clones are missing from TCRdb's copy, which holds only in-frame ones; the method was immunoSEQ multiplex PCR. Among 35,000 to 45,000 clones listed, roughly 88% were seen once. Material: peripheral blood. These receptors all come from a human donor in a cohort sampled during active COVID-19.

The CDR3 sequence: CATSSGTSYNEQFF. The DNA of the CDR3 is TGTGCCACCTCTAGCGGTACCTCCTACAATGAGCAGTTCTTC. V usage is TRBV19 and J usage is TRBJ2-1; 7 bases fit TRBD2. The ends lost 10 bases at V and 0 bases at J; junction bases unmatched: 6. The CDR3 loop spans 14 amino acids. Germline-derived CDR1 and CDR2 are LNHDA and SQIVND (reference sequence).

J is TRBJ2-1 and V is TRBV5-5, with 9 positions matching TRBD2. V shed 4 bases, J shed 7 bases, and the junction held 9 bases outside the gene matches. The CDR3 runs to 15 residues. The germline V gene encodes CDR1 SGHKS and CDR2 YYEKEE (reference sequence). Here the CDR3 DNA reads TGTGCCAGCAGCGCTTTAGCGGGGGCTTTTAATGAGCAGTTCTTC. As protein: CASSALAGAFNEQFF.

V and J are TRBV5-8 and TRBJ1-5; 11 bases are shared with TRBD1. The trim removed 6 bases at V and 6 bases at J, leaving 11 bases unmatched. Looked up from germline, CDR1 is SGHTS and CDR2 is YDEGEE. The CDR3 covers 16 residues. The CDR3 bases are TGTGCCAGCAATCTCCGCCGGACAGGGGGCCGTCAGCCCCAGCATTTT. Its translation is CASNLRRTGGRQPQHF.

The chain is built from TRBV19 and TRBJ2-5; 8 nucleotides align to TRBD2. Trimming cost V 4 bases and J 5 bases; bases outside gene matches: 12. CDR1 is LNHDA, CDR2 SQIVND, per germline (reference sequence). This CDR3 region has 16 residues. The CDR3 region has the DNA TGTGCCAGTAGTACCTCGGCGCGGGGGGCCCCTGAGACCCAGTACTTC. Translating it yields CASSTSARGAPETQYF.

The J gene is TRBJ1-3, the V gene TRBV5-4; TRBD1 is a possible D gene (5 bases). Germline CDR1 is SGHNT and CDR2 is YYREEE (reference sequence). The V and J ends lost 4 bases and 0 bases respectively, with 17 bases between them. The CDR3 spans 17 residues. CDR3 amino acids: CASSKAGPVVSGNTIYF. CDR3 coding DNA: TGTGCCAGCAGCAAAGCAGGGCCGGTCGTCTCTGGAAACACCATATATTTT.

V and J are TRBV2 and TRBJ1-6; no firm D call. The V end was cut by 6 bases, the J end by 7 bases, with 22 bases between. The CDR3 consists of 17 residues. Germline assignment: CDR1 SNHLY and CDR2 FYNNEI. As DNA, the CDR3 is TGTGCCAGCAGGCCCCCTATTGTGAGCGGCGGGAATTCACCCCTCCACTTT. Protein product: CASRPPIVSGGNSPLHF.

This chain connects TRBV9 to TRBJ2-6, with D perhaps matching TRBD2 (6 bases). V lost 4 bases and J lost 4, with 18 bases in between. The CDR3 length is 17 residues. The germline V gene has CDR1 SGDLS and CDR2 YYNGEE. CDR3 protein: CASSTALGGAGANVLTF. CDR3 sequence (DNA): TGTGCCAGCAGCACCGCCCTGGGCGGGGCCGGGGCCAACGTCCTGACTTTC. Complete variable domain (other parts from reference TRBV9 and TRBJ2-6): DSGVTQTPKHLITATGQRVTLRCSPRSGDLSVYWYQQSLDQGLQFLIQYYNGEERAKGNILERFSAQQFPDLHSELNLSSLELGDSALYFCASSTALGGAGANVLTFGAGSRLTVL.

This clone was found once. J is TRBJ1-4 and V is TRBV5-1; D might be TRBD1 (5 bases). Germline V gene data show CDR1 as SGHRS and CDR2 as YFSETQ. The CDR3 extends over 13 amino acids. V was shortened by 5 bases and J by 6 bases, with 11 bases between the two germline ends. This chain's CDR3 is CASRRGSDEKLFF. For the CDR3, the DNA is TGCGCCAGCAGAAGGGGTAGTGATGAAAAACTGTTTTTT. Complete variable domain (other parts from reference TRBV5-1 and TRBJ1-4): KAGVTQTPRYLIKTRGQQVTLSCSPISGHRSVSWYQQTPGQGLQFLFEYFSETQRNKGNFPGRFSGRQFSNSRSEMNVSTLELGDSALYLCASRRGSDEKLFFGSGTQLSVL.

The chain couples TRBV6-5 to TRBJ1-2; TRBD1 aligns across 7 bases. The CDR3 loop spans 14 amino acids. Germline CDR1 reads MNHEY; CDR2 reads SVGAGI. Germline trimming cut 3 bases from V and 8 bases from J; bases unmatched to any gene: 9. In DNA form, the CDR3 reads TGTGCCAGCAGTTATTCCGGGACAGACGGCGGCTACACCTTC. This translates into CASSYSGTDGGYTF.

The J gene is TRBJ2-7, the V gene TRBV6-5; 9 nucleotides agree with TRBD1. Germline V gene sequence: CDR1 MNHEY, CDR2 SVGAGI. V was pared by 2 bases and J by 0 bases, with 2 bases of the junction left unmatched. The CDR3 contains 15 residues. This chain's CDR3 is CASSYRDRASYEQYF. DNA for the CDR3: TGTGCCAGCAGTTACAGGGACAGGGCCTCCTACGAGCAGTACTTC.

The rearrangement uses TRBV7-8 and TRBJ1-4; possibly TRBD1 for D (6 bases). Germline CDR1 SGHVS, CDR2 FQNEAQ. The CDR3 runs 18 residues. The germline V and J ends were trimmed by 3 bases and 1 base, with 18 bases remaining between them. CDR3 sequence reads: CASSLGHPQGRTNEKLFF. The CDR3 DNA reads TGTGCCAGCAGCTTGGGCCACCCACAGGGCAGAACTAATGAAAAACTGTTTTTT.

With respect to this clone: In the same sample, other DNA sequences code for this CDR3. The J gene is TRBJ1-2, the V gene TRBV2; possible D gene TRBD1, 6 bases. Trimming pared 0 bases from V and 4 bases from J, leaving 6 bases between. There are 13 residues in the CDR3. The germline V gene has CDR1 SNHLY and CDR2 FYNNEI. CDR3 bases: TGTGCCAGCAGTGAAGCAGGGGGCTATGGCTACACCTTC. Its protein product is CASSEAGGYGYTF. The complete variable domain, with remaining parts taken from reference TRBV2 and TRBJ1-2, reads EPEVTQTPSHQVTQMGQEVILRCVPISNHLYFYWYRQILGQKVEFLVSFYNNEISEKSEIFDDQFSVERPDGSNFTLKIRSTKLEDSAMYFCASSEAGGYGYTFGSGTRLTVV.

Here the CDR3 reads CASSQDSGGGPQETQYF. The DNA for the CDR3 is TGTGCCAGCAGCCAAGATAGCGGCGGGGGACCTCAAGAGACCCAGTACTTC. V usage is TRBV14 and J usage is TRBJ2-5; 7 bases line up with TRBD2. With 0 bases clipped from V and 2 bases from J, the junction kept 9 bases outside the gene matches. In germline, CDR1 is SGHDN, CDR2 FVKESK. CDR3 length: 17 residues.

This chain links TRBV7-2 with TRBJ1-2; D is possibly TRBD1 (5 bases). Germline V gene sequence: CDR1 SGHTA, CDR2 FQGNSA. With 1 base removed from V and 5 bases from J, the gap between germline ends came to 17 bases. This CDR3 is 16 amino acids long. The CDR3 reads CASSLVGPGLDYGYTF. The CDR3 DNA follows: TGTGCCAGCAGCTTAGTAGGGCCGGGACTCGATTATGGCTACACCTTC.